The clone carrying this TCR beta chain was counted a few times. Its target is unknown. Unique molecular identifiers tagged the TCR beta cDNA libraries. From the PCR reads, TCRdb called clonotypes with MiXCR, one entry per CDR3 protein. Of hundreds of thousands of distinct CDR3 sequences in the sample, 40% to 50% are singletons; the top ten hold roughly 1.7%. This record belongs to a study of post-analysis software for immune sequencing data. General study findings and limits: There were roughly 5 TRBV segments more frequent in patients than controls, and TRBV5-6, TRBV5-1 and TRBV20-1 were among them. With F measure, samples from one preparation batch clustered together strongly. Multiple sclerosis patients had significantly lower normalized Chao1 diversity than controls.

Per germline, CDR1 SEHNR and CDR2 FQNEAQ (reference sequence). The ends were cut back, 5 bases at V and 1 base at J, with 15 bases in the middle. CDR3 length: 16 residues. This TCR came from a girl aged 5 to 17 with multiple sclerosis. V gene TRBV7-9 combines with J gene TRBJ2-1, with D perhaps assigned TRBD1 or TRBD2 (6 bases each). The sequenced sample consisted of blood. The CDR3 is CASSQSGGLSYNEQFF. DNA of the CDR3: TGTGCCAGCAGCCAATCCGGGGGCTTATCCTACAATGAGCAGTTCTTC.